This T cell receptor beta chain was documented in a study of CD8 T cells in Susac syndrome. Reverse transcription of roughly 0.5 to 1 ug RNA was performed with random hexamers. Multiplex PCR with immunoSEQ amplified the TCR beta CDR3 across 54 Vbeta and 13 Jbeta. TCRdb passed the immunoSEQ multiplex PCR reads through MiXCR, listing each CDR3 protein once. The table has about 200,000 distinct CDR3 sequences, approximately 95% seen once. Looked up from germline, CDR1 is DFQATT and CDR2 is SNEGSKA (reference sequence). V was pared by 6 bases and J by 3 bases, with 10 bases of the junction left unmatched. The CDR3 consists of 14 residues. Sequencing of TCR beta covered CD8+ and CD4+ T cells obtained from blood. The TEMRA cells underwent FACS enrichment, while the CD8+ and CD4+ T cells underwent negative isolation.

This sequence joins TRBV20-1 and TRBJ2-7, with 8 bases lining up with TRBD1. This receptor was taken from a human donor with multiple sclerosis. Material for sequencing was CD4+ T cells from PBMCs. The CDR3 nucleotides are TGCAGTGCCATGAACGGACAGGGAAACTACGAGCAGTACGTC. As protein: CSAMNGQGNYEQYV.